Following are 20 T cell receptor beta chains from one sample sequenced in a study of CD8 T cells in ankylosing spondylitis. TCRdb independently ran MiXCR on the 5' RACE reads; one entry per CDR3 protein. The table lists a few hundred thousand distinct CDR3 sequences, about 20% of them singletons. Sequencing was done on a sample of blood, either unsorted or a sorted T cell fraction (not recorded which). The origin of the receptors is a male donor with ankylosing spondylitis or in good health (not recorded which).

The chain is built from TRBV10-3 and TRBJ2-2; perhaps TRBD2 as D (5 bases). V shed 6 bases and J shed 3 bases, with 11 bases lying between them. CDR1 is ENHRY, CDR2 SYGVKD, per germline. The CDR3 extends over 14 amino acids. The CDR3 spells CAIRGSADTGELFF. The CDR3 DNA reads TGTGCCATCAGGGGGAGTGCGGACACCGGGGAGCTGTTTTTT.

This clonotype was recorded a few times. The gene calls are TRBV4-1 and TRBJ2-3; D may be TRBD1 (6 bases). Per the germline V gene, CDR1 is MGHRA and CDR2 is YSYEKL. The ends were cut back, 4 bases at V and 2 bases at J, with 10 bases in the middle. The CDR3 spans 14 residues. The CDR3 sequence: CASSLGQNTDTQYF. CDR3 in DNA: TGCGCCAGCAGCCTGGGACAAAACACAGATACGCAGTATTTT.

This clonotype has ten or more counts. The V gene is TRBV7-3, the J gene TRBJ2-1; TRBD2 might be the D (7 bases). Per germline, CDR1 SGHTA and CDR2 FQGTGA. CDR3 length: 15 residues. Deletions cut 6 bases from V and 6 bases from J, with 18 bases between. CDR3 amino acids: CASSLPRGAVNEQFF. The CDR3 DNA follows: TGTGCCAGCAGTCTGCCCCGGGGGGCGGTCAATGAGCAGTTCTTC.

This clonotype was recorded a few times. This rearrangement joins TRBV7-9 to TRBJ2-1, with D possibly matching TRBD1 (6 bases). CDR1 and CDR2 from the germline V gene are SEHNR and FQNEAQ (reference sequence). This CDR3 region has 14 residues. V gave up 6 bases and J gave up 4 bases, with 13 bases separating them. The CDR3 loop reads CASRDTGTYNEQFF. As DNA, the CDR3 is TGTGCCAGCAGGGACACCGGGACATACAATGAGCAGTTCTTC. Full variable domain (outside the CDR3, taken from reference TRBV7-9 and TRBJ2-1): DTGVSQNPRHKITKRGQNVTFRCDPISEHNRLYWYRQTLGQGPEFLTYFQNEAQLEKSRLLSDRFSAERPKGSFSTLEIQRTEQGDSAMYLCASRDTGTYNEQFFGPGTRLTVL.

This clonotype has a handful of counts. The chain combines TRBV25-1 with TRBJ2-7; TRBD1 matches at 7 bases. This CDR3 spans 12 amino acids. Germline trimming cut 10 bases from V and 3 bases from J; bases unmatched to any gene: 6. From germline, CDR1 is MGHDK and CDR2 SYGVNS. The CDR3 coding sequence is TGTGCCAAGAGGGACAGTCGCTACGAGCAGTACGTC. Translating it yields CAKRDSRYEQYV.

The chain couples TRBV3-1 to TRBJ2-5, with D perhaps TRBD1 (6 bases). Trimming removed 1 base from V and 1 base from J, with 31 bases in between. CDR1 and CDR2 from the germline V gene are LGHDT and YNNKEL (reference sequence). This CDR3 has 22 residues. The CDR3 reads CASSQGARSRGRSAMFQETQYF. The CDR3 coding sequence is TGTGCCAGCAGCCAAGGGGCCAGAAGCAGGGGCCGGAGTGCTATGTTCCAAGAGACCCAGTACTTC.

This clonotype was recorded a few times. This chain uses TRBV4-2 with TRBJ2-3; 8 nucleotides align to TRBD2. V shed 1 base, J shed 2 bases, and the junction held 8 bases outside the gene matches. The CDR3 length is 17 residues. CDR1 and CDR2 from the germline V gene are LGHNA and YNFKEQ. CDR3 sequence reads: CASSQAAGTRVTDTQYF. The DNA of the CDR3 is TGTGCCAGCAGCCAAGCAGCCGGGACTAGAGTCACAGATACGCAGTATTTT.

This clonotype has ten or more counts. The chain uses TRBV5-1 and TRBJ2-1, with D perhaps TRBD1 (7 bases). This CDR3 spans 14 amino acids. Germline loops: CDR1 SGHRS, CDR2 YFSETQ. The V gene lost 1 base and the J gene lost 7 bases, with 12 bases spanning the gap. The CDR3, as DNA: TGCGCCAGCAGCTTGAGGGCAGGGGGGAATGAGCAGTTCTTC. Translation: CASSLRAGGNEQFF.

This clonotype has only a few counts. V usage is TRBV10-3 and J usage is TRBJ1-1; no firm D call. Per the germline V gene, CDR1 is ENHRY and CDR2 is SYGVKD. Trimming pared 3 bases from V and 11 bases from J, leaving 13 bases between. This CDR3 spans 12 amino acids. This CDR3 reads CAISDKESWAFF. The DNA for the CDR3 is TGTGCCATCAGTGATAAGGAGTCTTGGGCTTTCTTT.

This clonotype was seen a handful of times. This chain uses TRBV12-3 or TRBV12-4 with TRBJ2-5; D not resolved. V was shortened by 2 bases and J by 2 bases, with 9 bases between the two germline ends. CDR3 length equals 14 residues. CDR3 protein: CASSLLERQETQYF. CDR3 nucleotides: TGTGCCAGCAGTTTACTGGAAAGACAAGAGACCCAGTACTTC.

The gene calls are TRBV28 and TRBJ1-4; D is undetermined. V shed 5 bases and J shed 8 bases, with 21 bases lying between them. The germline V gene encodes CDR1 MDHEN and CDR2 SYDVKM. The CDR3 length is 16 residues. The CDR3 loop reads CASSLSDRRGREKLFF. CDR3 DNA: TGTGCCAGCAGTCTTTCCGATAGGCGGGGTAGGGAAAAACTGTTTTTT.

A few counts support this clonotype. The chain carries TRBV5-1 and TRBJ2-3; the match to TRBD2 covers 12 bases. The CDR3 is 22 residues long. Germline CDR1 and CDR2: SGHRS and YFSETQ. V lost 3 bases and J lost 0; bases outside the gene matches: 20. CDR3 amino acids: CASSSGYLKTSGRLSSTDTQYF. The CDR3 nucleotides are TGCGCCAGCAGCTCGGGTTACCTGAAGACTAGCGGGAGACTCTCTAGCACAGATACGCAGTATTTT.

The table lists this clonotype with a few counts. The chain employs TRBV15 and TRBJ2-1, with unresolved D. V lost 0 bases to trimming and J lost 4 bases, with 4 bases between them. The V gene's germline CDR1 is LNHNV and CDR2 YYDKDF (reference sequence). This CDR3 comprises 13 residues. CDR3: CATSREEYNEQFF. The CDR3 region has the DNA TGTGCCACCAGCAGAGAAGAGTACAATGAGCAGTTCTTC.

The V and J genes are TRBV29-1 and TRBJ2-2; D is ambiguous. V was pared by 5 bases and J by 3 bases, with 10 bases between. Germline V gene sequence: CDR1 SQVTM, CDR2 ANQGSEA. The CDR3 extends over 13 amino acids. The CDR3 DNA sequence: TGCAGCGTTCGCAGGTCCGACACCGGGGAGCTGTTTTTT. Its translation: CSVRRSDTGELFF.

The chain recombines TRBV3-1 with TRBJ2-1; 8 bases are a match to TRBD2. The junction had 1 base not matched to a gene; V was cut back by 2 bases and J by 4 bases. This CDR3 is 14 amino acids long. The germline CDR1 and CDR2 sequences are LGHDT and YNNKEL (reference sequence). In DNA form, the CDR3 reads TGTGCCAGCAGCCAACTAGCGGGTTACAATGAGCAGTTCTTC. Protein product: CASSQLAGYNEQFF.

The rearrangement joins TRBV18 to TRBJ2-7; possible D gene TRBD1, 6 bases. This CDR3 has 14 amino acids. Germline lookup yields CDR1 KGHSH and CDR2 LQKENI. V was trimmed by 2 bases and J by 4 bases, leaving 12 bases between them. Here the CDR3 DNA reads TGTGCCAGCTCACCAACAGGGTCTAAGTACGAGCAGTACGTC. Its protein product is CASSPTGSKYEQYV.

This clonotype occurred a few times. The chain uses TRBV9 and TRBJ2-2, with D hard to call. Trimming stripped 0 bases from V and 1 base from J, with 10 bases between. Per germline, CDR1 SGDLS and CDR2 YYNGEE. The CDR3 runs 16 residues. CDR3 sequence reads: CASSVVPPGNTGELFF. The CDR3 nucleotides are TGTGCCAGCAGCGTAGTTCCGCCCGGGAACACCGGGGAGCTGTTTTTT. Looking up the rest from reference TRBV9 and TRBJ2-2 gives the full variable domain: DSGVTQTPKHLITATGQRVTLRCSPRSGDLSVYWYQQSLDQGLQFLIQYYNGEERAKGNILERFSAQQFPDLHSELNLSSLELGDSALYFCASSVVPPGNTGELFFGEGSRLTVL.

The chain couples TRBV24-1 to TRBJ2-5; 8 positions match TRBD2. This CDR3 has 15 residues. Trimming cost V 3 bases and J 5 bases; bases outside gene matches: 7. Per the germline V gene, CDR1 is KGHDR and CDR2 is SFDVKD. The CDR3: CATSDASGLVETQYF. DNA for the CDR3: TGTGCCACCAGTGATGCTAGCGGGTTAGTGGAGACCCAGTACTTC.

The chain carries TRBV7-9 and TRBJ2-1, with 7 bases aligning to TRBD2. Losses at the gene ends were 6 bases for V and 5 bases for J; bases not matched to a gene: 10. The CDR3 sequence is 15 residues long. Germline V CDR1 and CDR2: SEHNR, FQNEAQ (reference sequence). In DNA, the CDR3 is TGTGCCAGCAGTCTAAGGGAGGGCCAGGACAATGAGCAGTTCTTC. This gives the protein CASSLREGQDNEQFF.

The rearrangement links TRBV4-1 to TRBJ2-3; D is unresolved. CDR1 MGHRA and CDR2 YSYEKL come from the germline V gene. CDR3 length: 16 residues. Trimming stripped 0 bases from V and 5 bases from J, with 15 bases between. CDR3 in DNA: TGCGCCAGCAGCCAAGATCGGACCCTCTTCGGAGATACGCAGTATTTT. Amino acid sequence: CASSQDRTLFGDTQYF.